The subject of this entry is one TCR beta chain. The V end was cut by 4 bases, the J end by 4 bases, with 14 bases between. This CDR3 contains 16 residues. Germline V gives CDR1 LGHNA, CDR2 YSLEER. Only in-frame clones appear in the TCRdb table, and some are missing; sequencing was by immunoSEQ multiplex PCR. The sample lists 35,000 to 55,000 clones; approximately 90% were seen once. This entry belongs to a study of T cell changes during pregnancy in multiple sclerosis. This rearrangement joins TRBV4-3 to TRBJ2-6; D uncertain. Sequencing was performed on CD8+ T cells from peripheral blood mononuclear cells, taken after pregnancy. The sequence came from a female donor in good health, enrolled as a control in a pregnancy study. CDR3 sequence reads: CASSPLLASGANVLTF. DNA for the CDR3: TGCGCCAGCAGCCCACTCCTCGCATCCGGGGCCAACGTCCTGACTTTC.